Listed here are 11 T cell receptor beta chains from one sample, sequenced in a study of liver allograft versus peripheral blood T cells. Study-level information: Repertoires from peripheral blood of liver transplant recipients were compared with those inside their transplanted livers.

TCRdb re-derived calls from the reads in MiXCR, one entry per CDR3 protein. Of fewer than 15,000 distinct CDR3 sequences in the sample, roughly 20% were seen once. These receptors originate from a human patient who had a liver transplant. Some T cells here may be from the graft donor.

By share, this clonotype ranks as medium-sized (0.01 to 0.1%). V usage is TRBV9 and J usage is TRBJ2-2, with 7 bases that match TRBD1. Germline trimming cut 0 bases from V and 5 bases from J; bases unmatched to any gene: 7. The germline gives CDR1 SGDLS, CDR2 YYNGEE. The CDR3 covers 16 residues. The CDR3 loop is CASSVEPTGQTGELFF. The CDR3 nucleotides read TGTGCCAGCAGCGTAGAACCGACAGGGCAAACCGGGGAGCTGTTTTTT.

This clonotype is classed as medium-sized (0.01 to 0.1%). This sequence joins TRBV6-2 or TRBV6-3 and TRBJ1-2, with D possibly TRBD1 on 5 matching bases. Looked up from germline, CDR1 is MNHEY and CDR2 is SVGEGT. The CDR3 spans 15 residues. The V end lost 5 bases, the J end lost 2 bases, and 15 bases lay between the germline ends. DNA of the CDR3: TGTGCCAGCAGTCGCCTCAGGGTAGGGAACTATGGCTACACCTTC. Residues: CASSRLRVGNYGYTF.

V gene TRBV12-5 combines with J gene TRBJ1-5; 7 bases align to TRBD1. The CDR3 is 15 residues long. The trim removed 6 bases at V and 5 bases at J, leaving 10 bases unmatched. Germline V gene sequence: CDR1 LGHNT, CDR2 FRNRAP. CDR3 sequence (DNA): TGTGCTAGTGGCGGAACAGGGGCCGGCGATCAGCCCCAGCATTTT. Residues: CASGGTGAGDQPQHF.

The chain is built from TRBV6-2 or TRBV6-3 and TRBJ2-5, with 10 nucleotides matching TRBD2. Unmatched junction bases numbered 4, after V lost 5 bases and J lost 4 bases. CDR1 MNHEY and CDR2 SVGEGT come from the germline V gene. The CDR3 length is 14 residues. CDR3 DNA sequence: TGTGCCAGCAGTCCCCGGACTAGCGGAGAGACCCAGTACTTC. Its translation is CASSPRTSGETQYF.

This clonotype was detected a few times. V is TRBV6-6 and J is TRBJ1-5; D is perhaps TRBD1 (5 bases). The CDR3 loop spans 18 amino acids. V lost 0 bases, J lost 0 bases, and 15 bases lay in between. CDR1 is MNHNY and CDR2 is SVGAGI in the germline V gene (reference sequence). CDR3 sequence (DNA): TGTGCCAGCAGTTACTCGAACCGGGACCGATATAGCAATCAGCCCCAGCATTTT. Amino acid sequence: CASSYSNRDRYSNQPQHF.

In its sample, this clonotype was seen many times. The gene calls are TRBV6-5 and TRBJ1-1, with 9 positions matching TRBD1. The J segment lost 4 bases and the V segment lost 2 bases, leaving 5 bases of the junction unmatched. The CDR3 contains 15 residues. Germline lookup yields CDR1 MNHEY and CDR2 SVGAGI. Here the CDR3 reads CASSYAGTGTTEAFF. The CDR3 DNA follows: TGTGCCAGCAGTTACGCCGGGACAGGGACCACTGAAGCTTTCTTT.

This clonotype is categorized as medium-sized. V usage is TRBV24-1 and J usage is TRBJ2-1; D is perhaps TRBD1 (5 bases). Trimming left V 0 bases short and J 5 bases short, with 7 bases between. Per the germline V gene, CDR1 is KGHDR and CDR2 is SFDVKD. The CDR3 spans 14 residues. The CDR3: CATSDLQGHNEQFF. The CDR3 nucleotides are TGTGCCACCAGTGATTTGCAGGGCCACAATGAGCAGTTCTTC.

This clonotype has at least ten counts. V gene TRBV11-3 combines with J gene TRBJ2-2; D unclear. The V end lost 2 bases, the J end lost 6 bases, and 7 bases lay between the germline ends. CDR1 is SGHNT and CDR2 is YENEEA in the germline V gene. This CDR3 spans 13 amino acids. CDR3 nucleotides: TGTGCCAGCAGCTTAATGGGTTCCGGGGAGCTGTTTTTT. Translating it yields CASSLMGSGELFF. The full variable domain, completed using reference TRBV11-3 and TRBJ2-2, is EAGVVQSPRYKIIEKKQPVAFWCNPISGHNTLYWYLQNLGQGPELLIRYENEEAVDDSQLPKDRFSAERLKGVDSTLKIQPAELGDSAVYLCASSLMGSGELFFGEGSRLTVL.

This clonotype was seen more than once but under ten times. The rearrangement uses TRBV5-5 and TRBJ1-3; D is possibly TRBD1 (6 bases). Germline CDR1 SGHKS, CDR2 YYEKEE (reference sequence). V was pared by 4 bases and J by 8 bases, with 25 bases between. The CDR3 is 17 residues long. The CDR3 DNA reads as TGTGCCAGCAGCACGAACACAGGGTGGGAGTCGGTGGACACCATATATTTT. Translation gives CASSTNTGWESVDTIYF. Based on the CDR3 plus reference TRBV5-5 and TRBJ1-3, the full variable domain is DAGVTQSPTHLIKTRGQQVTLRCSPISGHKSVSWYQQVLGQGPQFIFQYYEKEERGRGNFPDRFSARQFPNYSSELNVNALLLGDSALYLCASSTNTGWESVDTIYFGEGSWLTVV.

This clonotype is labeled as medium-sized. The chain is built from TRBV29-1 and TRBJ2-3; 8 bases fit TRBD2. CDR3 size: 13 residues. Germline V CDR1 and CDR2: SQVTM, ANQGSEA. Losses at the gene ends were 6 bases for V and 4 bases for J; bases not matched to a gene: 6. The CDR3 here is CSVSIAGPDTQYF. The CDR3, as DNA: TGCAGCGTCTCGATAGCGGGGCCAGATACGCAGTATTTT.

This chain joins TRBV9 and TRBJ2-7; 8 bases line up with TRBD1. Germline-derived CDR1 and CDR2 are SGDLS and YYNGEE. J was trimmed by 6 bases and V by 4 bases; bases with no gene match: 6. CDR3 length: 13 amino acids. DNA of the CDR3: TGTGCCAGCAGCCCCCTAGGACAGGGCGAGCAGTACTTC. Protein product: CASSPLGQGEQYF.